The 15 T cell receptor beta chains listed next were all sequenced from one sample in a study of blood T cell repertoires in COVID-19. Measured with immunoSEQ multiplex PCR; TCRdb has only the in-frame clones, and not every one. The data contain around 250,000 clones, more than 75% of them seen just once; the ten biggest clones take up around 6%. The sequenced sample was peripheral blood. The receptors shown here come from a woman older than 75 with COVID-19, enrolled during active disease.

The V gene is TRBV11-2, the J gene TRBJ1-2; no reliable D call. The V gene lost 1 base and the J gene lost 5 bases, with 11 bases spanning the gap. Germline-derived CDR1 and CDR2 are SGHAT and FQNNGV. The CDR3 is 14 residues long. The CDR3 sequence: CASSLVRHSYGYTF. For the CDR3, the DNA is TGTGCCAGCAGCTTAGTTCGACACTCTTATGGCTACACCTTC.

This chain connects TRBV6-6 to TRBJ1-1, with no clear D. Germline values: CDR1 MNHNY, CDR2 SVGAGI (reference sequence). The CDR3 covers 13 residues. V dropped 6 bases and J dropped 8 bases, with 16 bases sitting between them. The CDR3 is CASSNGKKPEAFF. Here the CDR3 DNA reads TGTGCCAGCAGCAACGGGAAGAAACCGGAAGCTTTCTTT.

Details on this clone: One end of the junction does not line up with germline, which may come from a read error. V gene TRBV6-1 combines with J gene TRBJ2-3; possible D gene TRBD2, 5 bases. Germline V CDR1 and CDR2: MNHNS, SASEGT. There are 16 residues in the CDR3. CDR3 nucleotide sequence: TGTGCCAGCAGGGAAGGGTACCGGGGAGGCACAGATACGCAGTATTTT. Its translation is CASREGYRGGTDTQYF.

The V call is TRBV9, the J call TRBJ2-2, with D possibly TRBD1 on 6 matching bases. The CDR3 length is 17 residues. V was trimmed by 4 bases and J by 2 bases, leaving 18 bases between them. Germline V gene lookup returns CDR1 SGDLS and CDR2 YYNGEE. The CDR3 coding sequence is TGTGCCAGCAGCAGCAGGGGAAGGGTAATAAACACCGGGGAGCTGTTTTTT. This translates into CASSSRGRVINTGELFF.

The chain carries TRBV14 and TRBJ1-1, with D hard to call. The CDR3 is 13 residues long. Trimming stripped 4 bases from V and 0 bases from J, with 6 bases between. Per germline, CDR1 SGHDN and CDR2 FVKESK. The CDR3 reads CASSRYLNTEAFF. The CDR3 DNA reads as TGTGCCAGCAGCCGATACTTGAACACTGAAGCTTTCTTT.

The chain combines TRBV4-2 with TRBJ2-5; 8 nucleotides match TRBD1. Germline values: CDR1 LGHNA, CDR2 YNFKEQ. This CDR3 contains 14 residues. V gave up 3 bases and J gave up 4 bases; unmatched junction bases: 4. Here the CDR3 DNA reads TGTGCCAGCAGCCACGGACAGGGTAGAGAGACCCAGTACTTC. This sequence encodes CASSHGQGRETQYF.

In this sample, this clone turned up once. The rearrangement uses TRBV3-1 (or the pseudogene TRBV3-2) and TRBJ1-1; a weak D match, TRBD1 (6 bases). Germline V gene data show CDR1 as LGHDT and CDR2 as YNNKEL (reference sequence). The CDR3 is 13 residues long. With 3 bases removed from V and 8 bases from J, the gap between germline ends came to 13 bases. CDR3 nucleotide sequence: TGTGCCAGCAGCCACCGAGGGGGAAGGGAAGCTTTCTTT. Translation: CASSHRGGREAFF.

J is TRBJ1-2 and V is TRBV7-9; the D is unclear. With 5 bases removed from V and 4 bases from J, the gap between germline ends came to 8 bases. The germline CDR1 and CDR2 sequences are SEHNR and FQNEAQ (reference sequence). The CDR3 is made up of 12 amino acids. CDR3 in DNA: TGTGCCAGCAGCCCCTTATCCTATGGCTACACCTTC. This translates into CASSPLSYGYTF. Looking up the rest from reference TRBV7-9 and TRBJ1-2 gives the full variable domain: DTGVSQNPRHKITKRGQNVTFRCDPISEHNRLYWYRQTLGQGPEFLTYFQNEAQLEKSRLLSDRFSAERPKGSFSTLEIQRTEQGDSAMYLCASSPLSYGYTFGSGTRLTVV.

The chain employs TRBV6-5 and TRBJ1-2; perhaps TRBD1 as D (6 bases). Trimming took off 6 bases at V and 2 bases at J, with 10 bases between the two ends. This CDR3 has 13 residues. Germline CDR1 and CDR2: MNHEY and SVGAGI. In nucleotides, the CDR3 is TGTGCCAGCAGCACAGGGCTAAACTATGGCTACACCTTC. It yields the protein CASSTGLNYGYTF.

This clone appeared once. The CDR3 reads CASSTGGAGELFF. The CDR3 bases are TGTGCCAGTTCGACAGGGGGGGCCGGGGAGCTGTTTTTT. This sequence joins TRBV6-5 and TRBJ2-2; 9 bases agree with TRBD1. V lost 9 bases and J lost 6; bases outside the gene matches: 5. This CDR3 region has 13 residues. Germline-derived CDR1 and CDR2 are MNHEY and SVGAGI.

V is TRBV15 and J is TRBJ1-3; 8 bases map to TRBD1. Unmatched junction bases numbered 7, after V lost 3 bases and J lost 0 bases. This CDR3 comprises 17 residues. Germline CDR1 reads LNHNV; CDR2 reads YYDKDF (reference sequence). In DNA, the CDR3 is TGTGCCACCAGCAGCCTCGTGGACAGGGACTCTGGAAACACCATATATTTT. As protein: CATSSLVDRDSGNTIYF.

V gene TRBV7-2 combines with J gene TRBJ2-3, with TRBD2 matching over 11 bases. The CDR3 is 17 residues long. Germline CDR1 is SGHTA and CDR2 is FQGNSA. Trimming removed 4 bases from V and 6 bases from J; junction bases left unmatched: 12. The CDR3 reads CASSSMFSGGALDTQYF. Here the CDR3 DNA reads TGTGCCAGCAGCTCGATGTTTAGCGGGGGGGCGCTTGATACGCAGTATTTT.

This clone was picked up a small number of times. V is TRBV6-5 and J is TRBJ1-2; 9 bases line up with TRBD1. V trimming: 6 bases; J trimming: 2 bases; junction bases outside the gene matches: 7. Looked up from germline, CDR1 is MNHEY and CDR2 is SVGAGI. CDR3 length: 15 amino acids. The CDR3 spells CASREGGQGNYGYTF. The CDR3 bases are TGTGCCAGCAGGGAGGGGGGACAGGGAAACTATGGCTACACCTTC.

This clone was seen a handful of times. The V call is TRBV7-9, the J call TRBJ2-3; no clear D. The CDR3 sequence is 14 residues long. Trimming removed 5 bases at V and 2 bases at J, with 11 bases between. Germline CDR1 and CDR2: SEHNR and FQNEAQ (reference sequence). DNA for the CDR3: TGTGCCAGCAGCCCTAGACTTTTCACAGATACGCAGTATTTT. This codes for CASSPRLFTDTQYF.

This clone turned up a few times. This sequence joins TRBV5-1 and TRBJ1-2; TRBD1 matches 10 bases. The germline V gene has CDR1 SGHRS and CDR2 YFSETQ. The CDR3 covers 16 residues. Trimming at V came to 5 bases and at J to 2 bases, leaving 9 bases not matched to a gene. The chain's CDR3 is CASRSAPGQGNYGYTF. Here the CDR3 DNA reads TGCGCCAGCAGGTCTGCTCCGGGACAGGGGAACTATGGCTACACCTTC.